The clone carrying this T cell receptor (beta chain) was counted once. Its antigen is not known. The donors were part of the validation cohort, which consisted of approximately 110 subjects and was separate from the first cohort of about 720 subjects. Germline CDR1 is LNHDA and CDR2 is SQIVND (reference sequence). Trimming pared 3 bases from V and 1 base from J, leaving 7 bases between. The CDR3 has 14 residues. This sample stems from a study of cytomegalovirus exposure and HLA in healthy donors. Findings of the study overall: That first-cohort TCR clusters tended to co-occur in the 120 or so validation repertoires was found in a later analysis.

Data came from immunoSEQ multiplex PCR; TCRdb stores just in-frame clones and leaves some out. Among hundreds of thousands of clones, 70% to 90% were seen once, and the ten largest hold less than 1.5%. The chain employs TRBV19 and TRBJ1-5; D may be TRBD1 (5 bases). The clonotype was recovered from a woman in her twenties or thirties in good health and CMV-seropositive. The source material was PBMCs. CDR3 DNA: TGTGCCAGTAGTATTGCAGGGAGCAATCAGCCCCAGCATTTT. Its translation is CASSIAGSNQPQHF.